These 19 T cell receptor beta chains were all obtained from the same sample, sequenced in a study of memory CD4+ T cells and cytomegalovirus serostatus. Clones were sequenced by immunoSEQ multiplex PCR, and TCRdb holds only the in-frame ones, with some missing. Here the sample spans some 35,000 clones, 70% to 85% being singletons. Single viable CD3+CD4+CD8-CD45RO+ cells were sorted as the memory CD4+ T cells. The sequenced material came from memory CD4+ T cells from blood. The receptors were sampled from an adult in good health and CMV-seropositive.

The chain carries TRBV2 and TRBJ2-3; perhaps TRBD2 as D (5 bases). The ends were cut back, 5 bases at V and 6 bases at J, with 12 bases in the middle. The CDR3 has 13 residues. The germline V gene encodes CDR1 SNHLY and CDR2 FYNNEI. This CDR3 reads CASSYRGGDTQYF. CDR3 coding DNA: TGTGCCAGCAGTTACCGTGGCGGGGATACGCAGTATTTT. Full variable domain (remainder filled in from reference TRBV2 and TRBJ2-3): EPEVTQTPSHQVTQMGQEVILRCVPISNHLYFYWYRQILGQKVEFLVSFYNNEISEKSEIFDDQFSVERPDGSNFTLKIRSTKLEDSAMYFCASSYRGGDTQYFGPGTRLTVL.

The chain is built from TRBV4-2 and TRBJ2-5, with 10 positions matching TRBD2. V gave up 0 bases and J gave up 2 bases; unmatched junction bases: 6. The germline V gene encodes CDR1 LGHNA and CDR2 YNFKEQ. CDR3 length: 17 residues. This CDR3 reads CASSQDVGSGRQETQYF. CDR3 nucleotides: TGTGCCAGCAGCCAAGATGTGGGTAGCGGGAGGCAAGAGACCCAGTACTTC.

This clone was counted between two and nine times. The chain links TRBV19 to TRBJ1-1; D possibly corresponds to TRBD1 (5 bases). This CDR3 spans 17 amino acids. Germline loops: CDR1 LNHDA, CDR2 SQIVND (reference sequence). Trimming removed 7 bases from V and 0 bases from J, with 21 bases in between. The DNA for the CDR3 is TGTGCCAGTACCCTACGGCAGTTAGGGGTCATGAACACTGAAGCTTTCTTT. It codes for CASTLRQLGVMNTEAFF. Full variable domain (rest looked up from reference TRBV19 and TRBJ1-1): DGGITQSPKYLFRKEGQNVTLSCEQNLNHDAMYWYRQDPGQGLRLIYYSQIVNDFQKGDIAEGYSVSREKKESFPLTVTSAQKNPTAFYLCASTLRQLGVMNTEAFFGQGTRLTVV.

The rearrangement uses TRBV7-3 and TRBJ2-2, with no clear D. The CDR3 has 15 residues. V dropped 2 bases and J dropped 0 bases, with 7 bases sitting between them. Per the germline V gene, CDR1 is SGHTA and CDR2 is FQGTGA. CDR3 region: CASSLGQTNTGELFF. DNA of the CDR3: TGTGCCAGCAGCTTAGGTCAAACGAACACCGGGGAGCTGTTTTTT.

The V and J genes are TRBV2 and TRBJ1-2; D perhaps matches TRBD1 (6 bases). Germline V lookup: CDR1 SNHLY, CDR2 FYNNEI. CDR3 size: 13 residues. Trimming stripped 6 bases from V and 4 bases from J, with 12 bases between. The CDR3 nucleotides are TGTGCCAGCAGGCTGGACAGCCTCTATGGCTACACCTTC. Translation gives CASRLDSLYGYTF.

The V gene is TRBV28, the J gene TRBJ2-6; 7 bases map to TRBD1. Per germline, CDR1 MDHEN and CDR2 SYDVKM. This CDR3 has 17 amino acids. V dropped 6 bases and J dropped 0; count of bases not matched to a gene: 8. Written as DNA, the CDR3 is TGTGCCAGCAGAAGGGACAGATACCACTCTGGGGCCAACGTCCTGACTTTC. It specifies CASRRDRYHSGANVLTF.

The rearrangement uses TRBV19 and TRBJ2-7, with TRBD1 as a possible D gene (6 bases). The CDR3 extends over 15 amino acids. V was pared by 6 bases and J by 2 bases, with 17 bases between. Germline V gene sequence: CDR1 LNHDA, CDR2 SQIVND (reference sequence). The CDR3 DNA follows: TGTGCCAGTAGCCTGAACCCTGGACAGACCTACGAGCAGTACTTC. It translates to CASSLNPGQTYEQYF.

The chain couples TRBV7-2 to TRBJ2-6, with D perhaps TRBD1 (5 bases). Deletions cut 1 base from V and 3 bases from J, with 7 bases between. CDR3 size: 15 residues. The germline V gene has CDR1 SGHTA and CDR2 FQGNSA. Here the CDR3 DNA reads TGTGCCAGCAGCTTAGATAGGGGTGGGGCCAACGTCCTGACTTTC. Protein product: CASSLDRGGANVLTF.

The J gene is TRBJ2-3, the V gene TRBV15, with D perhaps TRBD1 (6 bases). The CDR3 runs 15 residues. The V gene lost 7 bases and the J gene lost 2 bases, with 16 bases spanning the gap. Germline-derived CDR1 and CDR2 are LNHNV and YYDKDF (reference sequence). Written as DNA, the CDR3 is TGTGCCACCACTCAGGCCCGGACAGACACAGATACGCAGTATTTT. Amino acids: CATTQARTDTDTQYF. The whole variable domain, remainder taken from reference TRBV15 and TRBJ2-3, is DAMVIQNPRYQVTQFGKPVTLSCSQTLNHNVMYWYQQKSSQAPKLLFHYYDKDFNNEADTPDNFQSRRPNTSFCFLDIRSPGLGDTAMYLCATTQARTDTDTQYFGPGTRLTVL.

The J gene is TRBJ1-6, the V gene TRBV7-9, with 7 bases that match TRBD1. Trimming removed 6 bases from V and 5 bases from J; junction bases left unmatched: 7. Germline V gene sequence: CDR1 SEHNR, CDR2 FQNEAQ (reference sequence). There are 15 residues in the CDR3. In DNA form, the CDR3 reads TGTGCCAGCAGACCGGGACAGTGGAATAATTCACCCCTCCACTTT. It encodes CASRPGQWNNSPLHF.

This chain joins TRBV7-9 and TRBJ1-4, with a tentative D call TRBD1 (5 bases). CDR1 is SEHNR, CDR2 FQNEAQ, per germline (reference sequence). The ends were cut back, 5 bases at V and 7 bases at J, with 20 bases in the middle. The CDR3 has 16 residues. The CDR3 spells CASSRGQGGSGEKLFF. CDR3 sequence (DNA): TGTGCCAGCAGCAGAGGCCAGGGCGGATCGGGTGAAAAACTGTTTTTT.

The rearrangement joins TRBV4-2 to TRBJ2-5; TRBD1 matches at 7 bases. The CDR3 sequence is 16 residues long. Per the germline V gene, CDR1 is LGHNA and CDR2 is YNFKEQ. V trimming: 2 bases; J trimming: 3 bases; junction bases outside the gene matches: 9. The CDR3 loop is CASSQLTGSLKETQYF. For the CDR3, the DNA is TGTGCCAGCAGCCAATTGACAGGGTCATTAAAAGAGACCCAGTACTTC.

V and J are TRBV7-8 and TRBJ2-6; the D is unclear. V lost 3 bases and J lost 0, with 9 bases in between. Germline CDR1 is SGHVS and CDR2 is FQNEAQ. The CDR3 is made up of 16 amino acids. The CDR3: CASSLVGSSGANVLTF. CDR3 bases: TGTGCCAGCAGCTTGGTGGGAAGCTCTGGGGCCAACGTCCTGACTTTC.

This clone was found a few times. This chain connects TRBV7-2 to TRBJ2-7; D possibly corresponds to TRBD1 (6 bases). V was pared by 4 bases and J by 0 bases, with 13 bases between. The CDR3 totals 15 residues. Looked up from germline, CDR1 is SGHTA and CDR2 is FQGNSA. The CDR3 is CASSSGQGHSYEQYF. The CDR3, as DNA: TGTGCCAGCAGCTCCGGGCAGGGGCACTCCTACGAGCAGTACTTC.

The V call is TRBV19, the J call TRBJ2-7, with TRBD1 identical over 9 bases. J lost 0 bases, V lost 6 bases, and 6 bases had no gene match. The CDR3 has 15 residues. Germline values: CDR1 LNHDA, CDR2 SQIVND (reference sequence). The CDR3 is CASRKGQGTSYEQYF. The CDR3 nucleotides read TGTGCCAGTAGAAAAGGACAGGGGACCTCCTACGAGCAGTACTTC.

The chain is built from TRBV6-5 and TRBJ2-5; 12 bases fit TRBD2. The J call could be wrong; TRBJ2-7 is a better fit for the DNA end. The germline gives CDR1 MNHEY, CDR2 SVGAGI. The CDR3 length is 15 residues. The CDR3 spells CASSRGLAGWVEQYF. CDR3 DNA: TGTGCCAGCAGTCGTGGACTAGCGGGATGGGTCGAGCAGTACTTC.

The chain joins TRBV27 to TRBJ2-7, with TRBD2 matching over 15 bases. CDR3 size: 15 residues. Trimming at V came to 8 bases and at J to 2 bases, leaving 4 bases not matched to a gene. CDR1 is MNHEY, CDR2 SMNVEV, per germline (reference sequence). CDR3 sequence reads: CASPGLAGGTYEQYF. The CDR3 DNA follows: TGTGCCAGCCCGGGACTAGCGGGAGGTACCTACGAGCAGTACTTC.

The CDR3 DNA is TGTGCCAGCAGTACAGAAGACTATGGCTACACCTTC. Protein sequence: CASSTEDYGYTF. This chain connects TRBV6-5 to TRBJ1-2; D call uncertain. The CDR3 runs 12 residues. CDR1 and CDR2 (germline): MNHEY, SVGAGI. The V and J ends lost 5 bases and 3 bases respectively, with 7 bases between them.

Only one count was recorded for this clone. The genes are TRBV6-5 and TRBJ2-2; TRBD1 matches at 8 bases. CDR3 length: 15 residues. V lost 6 bases, J lost 6 bases, and 9 bases stayed unmatched. Germline V lookup: CDR1 MNHEY, CDR2 SVGAGI. CDR3 region: CASRPPGTGAGELFF. The CDR3 coding sequence is TGTGCCAGCAGACCCCCAGGGACAGGAGCCGGGGAGCTGTTTTTT.